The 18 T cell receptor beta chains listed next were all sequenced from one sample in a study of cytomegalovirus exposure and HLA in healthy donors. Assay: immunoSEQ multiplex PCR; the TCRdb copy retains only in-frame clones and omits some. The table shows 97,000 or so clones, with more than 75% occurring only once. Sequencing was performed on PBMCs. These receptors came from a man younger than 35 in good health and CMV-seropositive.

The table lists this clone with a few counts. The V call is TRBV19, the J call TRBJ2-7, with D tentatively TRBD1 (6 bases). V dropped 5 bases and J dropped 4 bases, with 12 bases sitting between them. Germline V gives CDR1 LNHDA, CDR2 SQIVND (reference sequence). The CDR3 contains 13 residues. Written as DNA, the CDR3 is TGTGCCAGTAGTTGGGGGCTGGATTACGAGCAGTACTTC. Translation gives CASSWGLDYEQYF. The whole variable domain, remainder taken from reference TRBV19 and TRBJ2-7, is DGGITQSPKYLFRKEGQNVTLSCEQNLNHDAMYWYRQDPGQGLRLIYYSQIVNDFQKGDIAEGYSVSREKKESFPLTVTSAQKNPTAFYLCASSWGLDYEQYFGPGTRLTVT.

CDR3 bases: TGCAGCGTCCATCGTCGGCTAGCGGGCACAGATACGCAGTATTTT. Amino acid sequence: CSVHRRLAGTDTQYF. The V call is TRBV29-1, the J call TRBJ2-3; 7 bases match TRBD2. The germline V gene has CDR1 SQVTM and CDR2 ANQGSEA. CDR3 length equals 15 residues. Trimming cost V 6 bases and J 1 base; bases outside gene matches: 10.

This CDR3 reads CASKGDGAQYF. In DNA form, the CDR3 reads TGTGCCAGCAAGGGCGACGGGGCCCAGTACTTC. The rearrangement uses TRBV6-5 and TRBJ2-5; perhaps TRBD2 as D (5 bases). Germline V gene data show CDR1 as MNHEY and CDR2 as SVGAGI. The CDR3 loop spans 11 amino acids. With 7 bases removed from V and 9 bases from J, the gap between germline ends came to 12 bases.

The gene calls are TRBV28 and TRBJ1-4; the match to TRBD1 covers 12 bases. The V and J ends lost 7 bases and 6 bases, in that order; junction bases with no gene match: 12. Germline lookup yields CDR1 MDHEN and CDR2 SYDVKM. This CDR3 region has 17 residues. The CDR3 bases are TGTGCCAGCATCTTGAGGGACAGGGGGCCGACGTATGAAAAACTGTTTTTT. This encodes CASILRDRGPTYEKLFF.

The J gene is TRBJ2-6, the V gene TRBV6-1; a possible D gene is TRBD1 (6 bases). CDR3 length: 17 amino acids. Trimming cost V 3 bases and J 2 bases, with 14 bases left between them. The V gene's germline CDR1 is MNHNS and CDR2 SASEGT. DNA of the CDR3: TGTGCCAGCAGTGATTATAACAGGGCGGCTGGGGCCAACGTCCTGACTTTC. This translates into CASSDYNRAAGANVLTF.

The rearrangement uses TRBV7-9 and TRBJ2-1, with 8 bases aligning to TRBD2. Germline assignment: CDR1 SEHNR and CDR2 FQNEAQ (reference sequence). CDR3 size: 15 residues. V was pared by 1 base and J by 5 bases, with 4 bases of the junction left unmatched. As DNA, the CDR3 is TGTGCCAGCAGCTTAGGTCCGGGGGGGGACAATGAGCAGTTCTTC. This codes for CASSLGPGGDNEQFF.

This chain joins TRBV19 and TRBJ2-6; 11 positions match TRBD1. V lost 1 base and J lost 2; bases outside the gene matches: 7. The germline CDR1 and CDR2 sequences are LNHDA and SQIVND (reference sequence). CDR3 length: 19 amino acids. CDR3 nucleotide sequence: TGTGCCAGTAGTATAGTCGTGGGACAGGGGGTTCCTGGGGCCAACGTCCTGACTTTC. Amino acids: CASSIVVGQGVPGANVLTF.

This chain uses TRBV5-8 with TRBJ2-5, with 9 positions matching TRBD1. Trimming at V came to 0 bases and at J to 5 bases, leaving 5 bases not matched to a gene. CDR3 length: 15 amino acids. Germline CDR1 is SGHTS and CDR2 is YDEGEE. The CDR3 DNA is TGTGCCAGCAGCTTGGTGGGGGACAGGGTTGAGACCCAGTACTTC. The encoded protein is CASSLVGDRVETQYF.

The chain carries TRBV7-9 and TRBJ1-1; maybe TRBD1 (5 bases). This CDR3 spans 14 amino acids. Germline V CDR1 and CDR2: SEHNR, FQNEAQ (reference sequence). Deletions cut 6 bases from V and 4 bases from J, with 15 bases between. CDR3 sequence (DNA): TGTGCCAGCAGAGGGGCAGGGCGGGGCACTGAAGCTTTCTTT. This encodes CASRGAGRGTEAFF.

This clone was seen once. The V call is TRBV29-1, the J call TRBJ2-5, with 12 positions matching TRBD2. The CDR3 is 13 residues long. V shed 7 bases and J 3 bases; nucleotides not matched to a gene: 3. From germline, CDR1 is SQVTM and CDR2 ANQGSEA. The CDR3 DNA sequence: TGCAGCGGACGGACTAGCGGGGAAGAGACCCAGTACTTC. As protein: CSGRTSGEETQYF.

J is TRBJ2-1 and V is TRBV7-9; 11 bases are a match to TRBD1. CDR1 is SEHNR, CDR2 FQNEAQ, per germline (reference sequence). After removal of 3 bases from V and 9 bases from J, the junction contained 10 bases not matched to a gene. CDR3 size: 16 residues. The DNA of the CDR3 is TGTGCCAGCAGCTTTAGTTTTGGGGGACAGGGGGGTGAGCAGTTCTTC. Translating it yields CASSFSFGGQGGEQFF.

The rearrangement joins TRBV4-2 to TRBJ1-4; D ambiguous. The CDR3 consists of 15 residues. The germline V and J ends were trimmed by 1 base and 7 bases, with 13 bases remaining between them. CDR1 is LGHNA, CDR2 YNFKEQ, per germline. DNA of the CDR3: TGTGCCAGCAGCCAAGTTTACGGGAGATTTGAAAAACTGTTTTTT. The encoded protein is CASSQVYGRFEKLFF.

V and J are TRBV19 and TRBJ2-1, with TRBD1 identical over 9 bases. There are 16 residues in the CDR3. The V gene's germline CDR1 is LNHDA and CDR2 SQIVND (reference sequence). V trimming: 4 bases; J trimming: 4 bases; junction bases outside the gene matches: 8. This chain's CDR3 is CASSKGQGVSYNEQFF. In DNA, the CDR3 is TGTGCCAGTAGTAAGGGACAGGGTGTCTCATACAATGAGCAGTTCTTC.

The chain's CDR3 is CASRAGQGRTEAFF. CDR3 sequence (DNA): TGTGCCAGCAGGGCAGGACAGGGTCGTACTGAAGCTTTCTTT. V usage is TRBV2 and J usage is TRBJ1-1; 8 nucleotides agree with TRBD1. Germline CDR1 and CDR2: SNHLY and FYNNEI. CDR3 size: 14 residues. Unmatched junction bases numbered 8, after V lost 6 bases and J lost 5 bases.

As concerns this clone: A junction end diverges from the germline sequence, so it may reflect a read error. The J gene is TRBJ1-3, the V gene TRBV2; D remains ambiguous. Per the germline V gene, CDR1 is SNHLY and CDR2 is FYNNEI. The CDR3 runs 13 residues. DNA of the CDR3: TGTGCCAGCACAAACCCAGAGGGTGGAGTCGGCGTTTTT. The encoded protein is CASTNPEGGVGVF.

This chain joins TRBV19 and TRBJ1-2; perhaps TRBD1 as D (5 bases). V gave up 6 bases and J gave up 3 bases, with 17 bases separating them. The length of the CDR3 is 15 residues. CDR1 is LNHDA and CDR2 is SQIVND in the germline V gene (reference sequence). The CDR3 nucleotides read TGTGCCAGTAGCACCGGGACTCTAAGCTACTATGGCTACACCTTC. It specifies CASSTGTLSYYGYTF.

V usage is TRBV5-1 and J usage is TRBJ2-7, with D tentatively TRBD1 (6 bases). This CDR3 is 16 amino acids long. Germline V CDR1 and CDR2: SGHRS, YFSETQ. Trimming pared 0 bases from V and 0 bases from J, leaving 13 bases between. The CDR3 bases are TGCGCCAGCAGCTTGGGTTACGGACAGAGCTCCTACGAGCAGTACTTC. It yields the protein CASSLGYGQSSYEQYF. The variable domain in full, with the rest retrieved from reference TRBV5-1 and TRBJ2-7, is KAGVTQTPRYLIKTRGQQVTLSCSPISGHRSVSWYQQTPGQGLQFLFEYFSETQRNKGNFPGRFSGRQFSNSRSEMNVSTLELGDSALYLCASSLGYGQSSYEQYFGPGTRLTVT.

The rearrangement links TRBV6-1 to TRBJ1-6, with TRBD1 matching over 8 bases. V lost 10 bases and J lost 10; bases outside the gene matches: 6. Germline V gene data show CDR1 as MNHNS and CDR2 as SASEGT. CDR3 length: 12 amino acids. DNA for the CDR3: TGTGCCACACAGGGGGATTTGTCACCCCTCCACTTT. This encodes CATQGDLSPLHF.